This T cell receptor beta chain stems from a study of cytomegalovirus exposure and HLA in healthy donors. Amplification used 60 Vbeta primers and 13 Jbeta primers. Assay used: immunoSEQ multiplex PCR; TCRdb lists only in-frame clones, some missing. The sample shows some 160,000 clones, 80% to 90% of them seen only once. The count of this clone is one. This CDR3 comprises 13 residues. The germline V gene has CDR1 PRHDT and CDR2 FYEKMQ (reference sequence). Trimming shortened V by 3 bases and J by 15 bases, and 19 bases separated the two germline ends. The V and J genes are TRBV13 and TRBJ2-3, with D possibly matching TRBD2 (7 bases). The receptor's source is a man aged 30 to 45 in good health and CMV-seropositive. The sequenced sample was PBMCs. CDR3 DNA: TGTGCCAGCAGCTTTGGGGGGGCCTCTAGAGAATATTTT. Residues: CASSFGGASREYF.